These 25 T cell receptor beta chains were sequenced from one sample in a study of blood T cell repertoires in COVID-19. The assay was immunoSEQ multiplex PCR, and TCRdb's table has in-frame clones only and misses some. The table lists 280,000 or so clones, around 89% of them singletons. Material for sequencing was peripheral blood. The origin of the receptors is a woman aged 55-69 years with acute or convalescent COVID-19.

The chain is built from TRBV12-3 or TRBV12-4 and TRBJ1-2; 7 bases match TRBD1. This CDR3 is 13 amino acids long. The trim removed 5 bases at V and 6 bases at J, leaving 6 bases unmatched. DNA for the CDR3: TGTGCCAGCAGTCTTGACAGGGCGGATGGCTACACCTTC. It codes for CASSLDRADGYTF.

The chain is built from TRBV5-1 and TRBJ2-1; D not certain. V was pared by 4 bases and J by 5 bases, with 7 bases between. The CDR3 runs to 12 residues. CDR1 is SGHRS, CDR2 YFSETQ, per germline. The CDR3 spells CASSVNNNEQFF. The CDR3 nucleotides are TGCGCCAGCAGCGTGAACAACAATGAGCAGTTCTTC. Looking up the rest from reference TRBV5-1 and TRBJ2-1 gives the full variable domain: KAGVTQTPRYLIKTRGQQVTLSCSPISGHRSVSWYQQTPGQGLQFLFEYFSETQRNKGNFPGRFSGRQFSNSRSEMNVSTLELGDSALYLCASSVNNNEQFFGPGTRLTVL.

The chain has TRBV28 and TRBJ1-1; D gene unclear. Deletions cut 7 bases from V and 0 bases from J, with 9 bases between. From germline, CDR1 is MDHEN and CDR2 SYDVKM. This CDR3 is 13 amino acids long. CDR3 DNA sequence: TGTGCCAGCACCAGGCTATTGAACACTGAAGCTTTCTTT. It codes for CASTRLLNTEAFF.

The J gene is TRBJ2-2, the V gene TRBV7-2, with 9 bases identical to TRBD1. The length of the CDR3 is 15 residues. With 4 bases clipped from V and 4 bases from J, the junction kept 4 bases outside the gene matches. Germline V gives CDR1 SGHTA, CDR2 FQGNSA. CDR3 residues: CASSSQGAGTGELFF. CDR3 nucleotides: TGTGCCAGCAGCTCACAGGGGGCTGGCACCGGGGAGCTGTTTTTT.

The V gene is TRBV28, the J gene TRBJ1-2; possible D gene TRBD1, 6 bases. CDR3 size: 14 residues. Germline lookup yields CDR1 MDHEN and CDR2 SYDVKM. V was clipped by 7 bases and J by 4 bases, with 16 bases between them. The chain's CDR3 is CASTPSQGTYGYTF. The DNA of the CDR3 is TGTGCCAGCACACCTTCGCAGGGGACCTATGGCTACACCTTC.

The J gene is TRBJ2-7, the V gene TRBV19, with TRBD2 matching over 7 bases. There are 12 residues in the CDR3. The J segment lost 5 bases and the V segment lost 10 bases, leaving 8 bases of the junction unmatched. Germline CDR1 is LNHDA and CDR2 is SQIVND (reference sequence). CDR3 region: CATSSRGDEQYF. For the CDR3, the DNA is TGTGCCACCTCCTCCCGGGGGGACGAGCAGTACTTC.

The chain joins TRBV28 to TRBJ1-2; D is unresolved. V gave up 6 bases and J gave up 6 bases, with 11 bases separating them. This CDR3 has 12 amino acids. Germline V gene lookup returns CDR1 MDHEN and CDR2 SYDVKM. CDR3 amino acids: CASRPGKDGYTF. The CDR3 bases are TGTGCCAGCAGGCCGGGGAAGGATGGCTACACCTTC.

The chain employs TRBV6-2 or TRBV6-3 and TRBJ2-1; D not certain. The germline V and J ends were trimmed by 8 bases and 10 bases, with 12 bases remaining between them. This CDR3 has 11 residues. Germline V CDR1 and CDR2: MNHEY, SVGEGT. Written as DNA, the CDR3 is TGTGCCAGCCGTTCACCACAGGAGCAGTTCTTC. This codes for CASRSPQEQFF.

The chain combines TRBV7-9 with TRBJ1-1; D is uncertain. V shed 4 bases and J shed 3 bases, with 12 bases lying between them. Per the germline V gene, CDR1 is SEHNR and CDR2 is FQNEAQ (reference sequence). This CDR3 has 14 residues. The CDR3 coding sequence is TGTGCCAGCAGCTCGACCGGGAGGGACACTGAAGCTTTCTTT. Its translation is CASSSTGRDTEAFF.

Turning to this clone: This CDR3 is also generated by other DNA sequences in the sample. The rearrangement links TRBV3-1 (or the pseudogene TRBV3-2) to TRBJ1-1; D is unresolved. There are 14 residues in the CDR3. V was trimmed by 1 base and J by 2 bases, leaving 8 bases between them. Germline CDR1 and CDR2: LGHDT and YNNKEL (reference sequence). CDR3 DNA sequence: TGTGCCAGCAGCCAAGGTGGCCGTAACACTGAAGCTTTCTTT. This sequence encodes CASSQGGRNTEAFF.

The table lists this clone with a count of one. V usage is TRBV10-3 and J usage is TRBJ1-6; D might be TRBD1 (6 bases). The CDR3 is 12 amino acids. The V and J ends lost 3 bases and 18 bases respectively, with 15 bases between them. CDR1 is ENHRY, CDR2 SYGVKD, per germline. CDR3 protein: CAISEEARGRHF. The CDR3 DNA reads as TGTGCCATCAGTGAAGAGGCCAGGGGCCGCCACTTT.

The genes are TRBV9 and TRBJ1-6; 7 nucleotides match TRBD1. The CDR3 consists of 15 residues. V trimming: 4 bases; J trimming: 6 bases; junction bases outside the gene matches: 7. From germline, CDR1 is SGDLS and CDR2 YYNGEE. The CDR3 spells CASSPPGTVNSPLHF. Written as DNA, the CDR3 is TGTGCCAGCAGCCCCCCCGGGACAGTTAATTCACCCCTCCACTTT.

The gene calls are TRBV3-1 (or the pseudogene TRBV3-2) and TRBJ1-2; TRBD1 matches at 9 bases. This CDR3 has 17 amino acids. CDR1 is LGHDT, CDR2 YNNKEL, per germline (reference sequence). The V segment lost 4 bases and the J segment 0 bases; nucleotides outside the gene matches: 9. The CDR3 is CASSPVPGQGTNYGYTF. The CDR3 bases are TGTGCCAGCAGCCCTGTCCCGGGACAGGGTACTAACTATGGCTACACCTTC.

V is TRBV28 and J is TRBJ2-7; maybe TRBD2 (6 bases). The germline V gene has CDR1 MDHEN and CDR2 SYDVKM. The CDR3 totals 15 residues. V lost 6 bases to trimming and J lost 0 bases, with 15 bases between them. The DNA of the CDR3 is TGTGCCAGCAGGCCAGGGACTGCCCTCTCCTACGAGCAGTACTTC. Its translation: CASRPGTALSYEQYF.

The chain links TRBV29-1 to TRBJ1-1; a weak D match, TRBD1 (5 bases). Trimming took off 8 bases at V and 5 bases at J, with 18 bases between the two ends. This CDR3 region has 13 residues. The germline CDR1 and CDR2 sequences are SQVTM and ANQGSEA. CDR3 DNA sequence: TGCAGCATAATTATCGGGGGACGGACTGAAGCTTTCTTT. Protein sequence: CSIIIGGRTEAFF.

The genes are TRBV3-1 (or the pseudogene TRBV3-2) and TRBJ2-1, with 8 bases aligning to TRBD2. The V gene's germline CDR1 is LGHDT and CDR2 YNNKEL (reference sequence). V lost 0 bases, J lost 6 bases, and 7 bases stayed unmatched. The CDR3 is made up of 16 amino acids. The CDR3 DNA reads TGTGCCAGCAGCCAAGAGCGGCTAGCGGGTACCAATGAGCAGTTCTTC. Translated, it gives CASSQERLAGTNEQFF.

The chain is built from TRBV18 and TRBJ1-1; D gene unclear. The CDR3 is made up of 15 amino acids. Germline V lookup: CDR1 KGHSH, CDR2 LQKENI. The V end was cut by 1 base, the J end by 5 bases, with 14 bases between. Here the CDR3 DNA reads TGTGCCAGCTCACCACTACGAATTAGAATGACTGAAGCTTTCTTT. Amino acids: CASSPLRIRMTEAFF.

This chain joins TRBV5-4 and TRBJ1-1, with 7 positions matching TRBD1. Germline CDR1 SGHNT, CDR2 YYREEE (reference sequence). This CDR3 spans 13 amino acids. V lost 3 bases, J lost 7 bases, and 6 bases stayed unmatched. The DNA for the CDR3 is TGTGCCAGCAGCTCCGACAGGGTCCTTGAAGCTTTCTTT. It encodes CASSSDRVLEAFF.

The chain is built from TRBV29-1 and TRBJ2-5; TRBD1 agrees at 7 bases. Per germline, CDR1 SQVTM and CDR2 ANQGSEA. J gave up 6 bases and V 0 bases, and 7 bases lay outside the gene matches. CDR3 length: 14 residues. The CDR3: CSVEDRQGVKTQYF. CDR3 nucleotides: TGCAGCGTTGAAGACCGACAGGGCGTAAAGACCCAGTACTTC. Looking up the rest from reference TRBV29-1 and TRBJ2-5 gives the full variable domain: SAVISQKPSRDICQRGTSLTIQCQVDSQVTMMFWYRQQPGQSLTLIATANQGSEATYESGFVIDKFPISRPNLTFSTLTVSNMSPEDSSIYLCSVEDRQGVKTQYFGPGTRLLVL.

This rearrangement joins TRBV27 to TRBJ2-7, with 10 positions matching TRBD2. Germline loops: CDR1 MNHEY, CDR2 SMNVEV (reference sequence). The CDR3 loop spans 14 amino acids. V lost 8 bases and J lost 2; bases outside the gene matches: 6. The CDR3 reads CASRRTSGTYEQYF. Here the CDR3 DNA reads TGTGCCAGCCGGCGGACTAGCGGAACCTACGAGCAGTACTTC.

The chain combines TRBV28 with TRBJ1-2; a weak D match, TRBD1 (6 bases). This CDR3 is built from 10 residues. The germline V gene encodes CDR1 MDHEN and CDR2 SYDVKM. The CDR3 DNA reads TGTGGGTCCCGGGGGGCTGGCTACACCTTC. Amino acids: CGSRGAGYTF.

The chain links TRBV19 to TRBJ1-1, with 8 bases aligning to TRBD1. V lost 3 bases to trimming and J lost 7 bases; unmatched junction nucleotides: 4. Germline CDR1 is LNHDA and CDR2 is SQIVND (reference sequence). The CDR3 has 13 amino acids. The CDR3, as DNA: TGTGCCAGTAGTATCCCCGGGACAGGTGAAGCTTTCTTT. Translation gives CASSIPGTGEAFF.

The chain has TRBV7-3 and TRBJ2-7, with D possibly being TRBD2 (7 bases). The germline CDR1 and CDR2 sequences are SGHTA and FQGTGA. The V gene lost 6 bases and the J gene lost 5 bases, with 14 bases spanning the gap. CDR3 length: 13 residues. The CDR3 reads CASRPTGGHEQYF. DNA of the CDR3: TGTGCCAGCAGACCAACGGGGGGCCACGAGCAGTACTTC.

The chain couples TRBV30 to TRBJ1-4, with D perhaps matching TRBD1 (5 bases). The CDR3 is 15 amino acids. Germline CDR1 reads GTSNPN; CDR2 reads SVGIG (reference sequence). V was shortened by 0 bases and J by 7 bases, with 15 bases between the two germline ends. CDR3 sequence: CAWSVRGGVGEKLFF. The CDR3 nucleotides read TGTGCCTGGAGTGTACGTGGAGGGGTCGGTGAAAAACTGTTTTTT.

The chain links TRBV6-6 to TRBJ2-7, with 8 positions matching TRBD1. J lost 5 bases, V lost 5 bases, and 8 bases had no gene match. The CDR3 sequence is 14 residues long. Looked up from germline, CDR1 is MNHNY and CDR2 is SVGAGI (reference sequence). The CDR3 region is CASSETGVRDEQYF. CDR3 DNA sequence: TGTGCCAGCAGTGAGACAGGGGTTCGGGACGAGCAGTACTTC.